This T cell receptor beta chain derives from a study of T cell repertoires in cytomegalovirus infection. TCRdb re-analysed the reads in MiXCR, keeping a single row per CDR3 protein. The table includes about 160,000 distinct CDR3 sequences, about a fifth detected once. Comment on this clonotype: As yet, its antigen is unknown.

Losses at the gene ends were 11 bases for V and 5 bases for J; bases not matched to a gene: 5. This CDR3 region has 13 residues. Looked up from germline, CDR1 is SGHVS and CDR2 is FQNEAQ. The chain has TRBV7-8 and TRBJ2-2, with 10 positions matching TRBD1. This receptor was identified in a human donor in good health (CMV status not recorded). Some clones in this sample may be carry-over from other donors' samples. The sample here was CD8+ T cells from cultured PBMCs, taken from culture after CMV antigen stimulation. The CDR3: CALTGGATGELFF. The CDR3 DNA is TGTGCCTTGACAGGGGGCGCGACCGGGGAGCTGTTTTTT.